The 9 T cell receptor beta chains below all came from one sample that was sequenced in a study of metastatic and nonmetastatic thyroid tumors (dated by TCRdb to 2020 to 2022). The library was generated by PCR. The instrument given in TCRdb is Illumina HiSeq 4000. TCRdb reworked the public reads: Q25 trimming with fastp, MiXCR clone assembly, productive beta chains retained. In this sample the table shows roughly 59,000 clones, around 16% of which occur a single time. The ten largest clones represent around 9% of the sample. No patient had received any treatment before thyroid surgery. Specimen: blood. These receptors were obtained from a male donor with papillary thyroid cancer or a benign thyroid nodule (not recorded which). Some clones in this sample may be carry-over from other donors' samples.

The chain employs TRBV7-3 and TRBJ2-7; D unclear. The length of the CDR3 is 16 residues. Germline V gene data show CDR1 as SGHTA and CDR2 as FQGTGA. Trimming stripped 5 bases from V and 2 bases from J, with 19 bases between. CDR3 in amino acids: CASSPPVRYTTYEQYV. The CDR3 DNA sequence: TGTGCCAGCAGCCCCCCCGTTAGGTACACAACCTACGAGCAGTACGTC.

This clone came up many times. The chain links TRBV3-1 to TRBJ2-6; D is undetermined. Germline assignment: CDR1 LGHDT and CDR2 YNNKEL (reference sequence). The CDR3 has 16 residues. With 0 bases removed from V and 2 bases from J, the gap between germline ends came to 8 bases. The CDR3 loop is CASSQERPPGANVLTF. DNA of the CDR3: TGTGCCAGCAGCCAAGAACGGCCACCTGGGGCCAACGTCCTGACTTTC. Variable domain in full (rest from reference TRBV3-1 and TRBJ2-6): DTAVSQTPKYLVTQMGNDKSIKCEQNLGHDTMYWYKQDSKKFLKIMFSYNNKELIINETVPNRFSPKSPDKAHLNLHINSLELGDSAVYFCASSQERPPGANVLTFGAGSRLTVL.

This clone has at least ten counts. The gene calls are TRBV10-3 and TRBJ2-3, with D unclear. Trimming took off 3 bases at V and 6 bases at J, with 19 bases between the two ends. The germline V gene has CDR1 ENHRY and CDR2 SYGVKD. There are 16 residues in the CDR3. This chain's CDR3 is CAISDRSPTFMDTQYF. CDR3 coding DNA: TGTGCCATCAGTGATCGCAGCCCCACATTTATGGATACGCAGTATTTT.

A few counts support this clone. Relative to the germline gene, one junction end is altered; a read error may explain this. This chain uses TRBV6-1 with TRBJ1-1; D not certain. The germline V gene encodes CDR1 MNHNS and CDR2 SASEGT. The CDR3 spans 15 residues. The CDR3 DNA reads TGTGCCAGCAGTTCCCTCGCAGTCTTAAACATTGAAGCTTTCTTT. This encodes CASSSLAVLNIEAFF.

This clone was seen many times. The CDR3 DNA reads as TGTGCCAGCAGCGCACAGGGGGGCAATGAGCAGTTCTTC. Its protein product is CASSAQGGNEQFF. The V gene is TRBV6-1, the J gene TRBJ2-1; TRBD1 matches 8 bases. The CDR3 has 13 amino acids. The V and J ends lost 6 bases and 6 bases, in that order; junction bases with no gene match: 4. The germline CDR1 and CDR2 sequences are MNHNS and SASEGT.

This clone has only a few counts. This CDR3 is CASSLGGTGWYNEQFF. DNA of the CDR3: TGTGCCAGCAGTTTAGGCGGGACAGGGTGGTACAATGAGCAGTTCTTC. J is TRBJ2-1 and V is TRBV12-3 or TRBV12-4; 9 bases fit TRBD1. The CDR3 spans 16 residues. V dropped 1 base and J dropped 4; count of bases not matched to a gene: 5.

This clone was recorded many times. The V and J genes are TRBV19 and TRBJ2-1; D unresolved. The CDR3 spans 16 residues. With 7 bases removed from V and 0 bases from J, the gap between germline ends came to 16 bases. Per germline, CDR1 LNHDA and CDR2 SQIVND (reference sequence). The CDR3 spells CASNSLRTNSYNEQFF. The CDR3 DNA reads TGTGCCAGTAATTCCCTGAGGACGAACTCCTACAATGAGCAGTTCTTC. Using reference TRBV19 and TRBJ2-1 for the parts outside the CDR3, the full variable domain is DGGITQSPKYLFRKEGQNVTLSCEQNLNHDAMYWYRQDPGQGLRLIYYSQIVNDFQKGDIAEGYSVSREKKESFPLTVTSAQKNPTAFYLCASNSLRTNSYNEQFFGPGTRLTVL.

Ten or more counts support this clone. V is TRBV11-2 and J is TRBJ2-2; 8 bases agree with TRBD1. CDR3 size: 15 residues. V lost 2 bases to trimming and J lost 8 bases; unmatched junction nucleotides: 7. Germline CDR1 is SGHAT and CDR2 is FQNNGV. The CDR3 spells CASSLMQGASGELFF. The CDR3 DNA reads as TGTGCCAGCAGCTTAATGCAGGGGGCATCGGGGGAGCTGTTTTTT.

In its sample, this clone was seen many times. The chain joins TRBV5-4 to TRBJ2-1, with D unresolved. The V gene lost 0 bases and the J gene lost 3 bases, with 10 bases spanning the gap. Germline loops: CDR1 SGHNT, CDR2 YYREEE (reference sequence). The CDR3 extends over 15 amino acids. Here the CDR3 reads CASSLGNSGYNEQFF. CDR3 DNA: TGTGCCAGCAGCTTGGGAAACTCGGGCTACAATGAGCAGTTCTTC.